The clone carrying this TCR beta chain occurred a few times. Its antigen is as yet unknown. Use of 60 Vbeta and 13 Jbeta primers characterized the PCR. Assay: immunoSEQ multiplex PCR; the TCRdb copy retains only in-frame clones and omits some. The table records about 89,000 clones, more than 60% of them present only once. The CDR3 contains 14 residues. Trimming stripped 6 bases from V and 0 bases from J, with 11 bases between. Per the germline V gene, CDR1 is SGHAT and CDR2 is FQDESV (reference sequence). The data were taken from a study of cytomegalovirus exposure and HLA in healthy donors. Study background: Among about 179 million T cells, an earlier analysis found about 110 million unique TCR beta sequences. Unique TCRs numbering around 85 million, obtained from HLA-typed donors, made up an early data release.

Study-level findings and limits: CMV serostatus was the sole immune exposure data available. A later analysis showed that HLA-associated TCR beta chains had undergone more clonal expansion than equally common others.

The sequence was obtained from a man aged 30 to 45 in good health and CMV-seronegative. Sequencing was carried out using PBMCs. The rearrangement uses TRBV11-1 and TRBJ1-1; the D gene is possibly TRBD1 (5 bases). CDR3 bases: TGTGCCAGCAGTCGACAGTTAATGAACACTGAAGCTTTCTTT. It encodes CASSRQLMNTEAFF.